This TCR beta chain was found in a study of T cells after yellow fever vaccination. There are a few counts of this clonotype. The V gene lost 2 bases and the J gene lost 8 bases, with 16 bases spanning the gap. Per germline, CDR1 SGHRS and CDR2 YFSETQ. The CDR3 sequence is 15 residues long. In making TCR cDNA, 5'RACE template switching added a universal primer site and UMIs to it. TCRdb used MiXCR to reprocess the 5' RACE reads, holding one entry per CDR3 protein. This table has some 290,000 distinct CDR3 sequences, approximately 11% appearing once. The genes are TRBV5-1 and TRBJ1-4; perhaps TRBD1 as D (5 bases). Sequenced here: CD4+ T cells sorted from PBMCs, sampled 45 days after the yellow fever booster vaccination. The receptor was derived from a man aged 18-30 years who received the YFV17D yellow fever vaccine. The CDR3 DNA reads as TGCGCCAGCAGCTTCGTCGGGGGTGGCGGGGAAAAACTGTTTTTT. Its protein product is CASSFVGGGGEKLFF.